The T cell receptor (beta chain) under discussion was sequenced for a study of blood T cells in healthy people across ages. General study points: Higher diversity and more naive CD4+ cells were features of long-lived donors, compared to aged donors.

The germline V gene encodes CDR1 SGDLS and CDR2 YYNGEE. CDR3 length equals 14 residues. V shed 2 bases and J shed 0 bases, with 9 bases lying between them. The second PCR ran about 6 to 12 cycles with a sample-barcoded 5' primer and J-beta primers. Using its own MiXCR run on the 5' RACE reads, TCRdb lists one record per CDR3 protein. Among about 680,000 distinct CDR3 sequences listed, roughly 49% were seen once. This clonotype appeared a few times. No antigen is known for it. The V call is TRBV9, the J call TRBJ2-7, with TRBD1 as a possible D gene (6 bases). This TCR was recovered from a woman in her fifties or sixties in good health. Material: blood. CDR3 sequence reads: CASSVGTTSYEQYF. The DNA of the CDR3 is TGTGCCAGCAGCGTTGGGACAACCTCCTACGAGCAGTACTTC. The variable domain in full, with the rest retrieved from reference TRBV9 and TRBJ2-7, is DSGVTQTPKHLITATGQRVTLRCSPRSGDLSVYWYQQSLDQGLQFLIQYYNGEERAKGNILERFSAQQFPDLHSELNLSSLELGDSALYFCASSVGTTSYEQYFGPGTRLTVT.